Included here is one T cell receptor beta chain sequence, with context. The antigen remains undetermined. The data derive from a study of T cell repertoires in cytomegalovirus infection. Study-wide context: CMV infection and matching HLA type were both indicated by public TCR beta signatures.

TCRdb reprocessed the reads via MiXCR and lists one record per CDR3 protein. In the table there are about 89,000 distinct CDR3 sequences, approximately 32% of which are singletons. Trimming at V came to 5 bases and at J to 2 bases, leaving 2 bases not matched to a gene. There are 14 residues in the CDR3. Germline V CDR1 and CDR2: MGHDK, SYGVNS. The chain has TRBV25-1 and TRBJ2-1; 8 bases fit TRBD1. This TCR derives from a human donor in good health (CMV status not recorded). Some clones in this sample may be carry-over from other donors' samples. Sequencing used CD8+ T cells from cultured PBMCs, obtained from culture after CMV antigen stimulation. The DNA of the CDR3 is TGTGCCAGCAGTAGGGACAGGACCTACAATGAGCAGTTCTTC. Translation gives CASSRDRTYNEQFF. Looking up the rest from reference TRBV25-1 and TRBJ2-1 gives the full variable domain: EADIYQTPRYLVIGTGKKITLECSQTMGHDKMYWYQQDPGMELHLIHYSYGVNSTEKGDLSSESTVSRIRTEHFPLTLESARPSHTSQYLCASSRDRTYNEQFFGPGTRLTVL.